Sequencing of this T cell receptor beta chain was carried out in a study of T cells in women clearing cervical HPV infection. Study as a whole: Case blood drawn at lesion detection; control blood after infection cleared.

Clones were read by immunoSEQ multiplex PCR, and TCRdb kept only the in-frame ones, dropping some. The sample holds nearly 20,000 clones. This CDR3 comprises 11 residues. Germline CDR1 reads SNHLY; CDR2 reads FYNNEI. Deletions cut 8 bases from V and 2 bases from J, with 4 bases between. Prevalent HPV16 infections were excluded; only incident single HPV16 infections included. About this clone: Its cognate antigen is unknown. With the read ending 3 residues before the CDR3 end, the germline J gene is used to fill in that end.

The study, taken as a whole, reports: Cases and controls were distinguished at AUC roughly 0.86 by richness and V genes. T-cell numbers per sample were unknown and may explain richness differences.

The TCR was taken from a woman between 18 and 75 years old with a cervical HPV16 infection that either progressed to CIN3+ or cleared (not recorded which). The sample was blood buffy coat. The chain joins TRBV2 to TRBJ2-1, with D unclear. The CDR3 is CASSAYNEQFF. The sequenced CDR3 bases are TGTGCCAGCTCGGCCTACAATGAG.